Listed below are T cell receptor beta chains from one sample, sequenced in a study of blood T cell repertoires in COVID-19. Profiled with immunoSEQ multiplex PCR; TCRdb holds only in-frame clones, not every one. The sample holds some 260,000 clones, over 80% seen once. The specimen was peripheral blood. Source of these receptors: a woman in her seventies with COVID-19, enrolled during active disease. Both conserved end residues are part of each CDR3. A D gene is named only where the DNA matches it firmly. Part of the rows lack a size; the others show once, few, many or a class for expanded clones.

d_call cdr3_length clone_size j_call v_call cdr3_nt cdr3_aa
- 12 - TRBJ2-5 TRBV3-1/TRBV3-2 TGTGCCAGCAGCCACCTCGGAGAGACCCAGTACTTC CASSHLGETQYF
TRBD1 15 - TRBJ2-2 TRBV15 TGTGCCACCAGCAGAAATAGGGGGCGTACCGGGGAGCTGTTTTTT CATSRNRGRTGELFF
- 16 - TRBJ2-1 TRBV7-3 TGTGCCAGCAGCGCCGAAGGTCAGGGAATGACGAATGAGCAGTTCTTC CASSAEGQGMTNEQFF
- 14 once TRBJ1-1 TRBV12-5 TGTGCTAGTGCCACTACGGGGATTGACACTGAAGCTTTCTTT CASATTGIDTEAFF
- 16 - TRBJ2-1 TRBV4-1 TGCGCCAGCAGCCAAGAAAGGCGGAGCTCCTACAATGAGCAGTTCTTC CASSQERRSSYNEQFF
- 14 - TRBJ2-7 TRBV20-1 TGCAGTGCTAGTAGGCGGATACCACCCTACGAGCAGTACTTC CSASRRIPPYEQYF
TRBD1 19 - TRBJ1-2 TRBV2 TGTGCCAGCAGTCCCGCGTGGGGACAGGGAATGGGGACTAACTATGGCTACACCTTC CASSPAWGQGMGTNYGYTF
TRBD1 15 - TRBJ1-1 TRBV25-1 TGTGCCAGCAGTTCCAGGGACAGGCGGAACACTGAAGCTTTCTTT CASSSRDRRNTEAFF
TRBD2 11 - TRBJ2-1 TRBV19 TGTGCTTCCAGCGGGAGCAATGAGCAGTTCTTC CASSGSNEQFF
TRBD2 18 - TRBJ2-1 TRBV3-1/TRBV3-2 TGTGCCAGCAGCCTAAACTCCCTCCGGGGCGGGAGCAAGAATGAGCAGTTCTTC CASSLNSLRGGSKNEQFF
TRBD2 16 - TRBJ2-1 TRBV6-5 TGTGCCAGCAGTTACTCGTCACTAGCGGGGGGCGATGAGCAGTTCTTC CASSYSSLAGGDEQFF
- 15 - TRBJ1-6 TRBV7-9 TGTGCCAGCAGCTTACTCGACACCGATAATTCACCCCTCCACTTT CASSLLDTDNSPLHF
TRBD2 17 few TRBJ2-7 TRBV29-1 TGCAGCGTTGAGGGACTAGCGGGAGGCTTAACCTCCTACGAGCAGTACTTC CSVEGLAGGLTSYEQYF
TRBD2 15 - TRBJ2-2 TRBV24-1 TGTGCCACCAGTGATGGTAGCGGGAGTAGGGGGGAGCTGTTTTTT CATSDGSGSRGELFF
TRBD1 12 - TRBJ2-7 TRBV28 TGTGCCAGCAGTTTTCCATCGGGACAGAGTTTGTTC CASSFPSGQSLF
TRBD2 16 - TRBJ2-7 TRBV4-2 TGTGCCAGCAGCCAAGCAACGGGACTAGCGGGACGCGAGCAGTACTTC CASSQATGLAGREQYF
TRBD2 18 - TRBJ2-5 TRBV3-1/TRBV3-2 TGTGCCAGCAGCCAAGCTCTAGCGGGAGGGCCGGTGGTGGAGACCCAGTACTTC CASSQALAGGPVVETQYF
TRBD1 14 - TRBJ1-1 TRBV18 TGTGCCAGCTCACCGGCGAGGGGGCGAACTGAAGCTTTCTTT CASSPARGRTEAFF
- 15 once TRBJ2-7 TRBV6-2/TRBV6-3 TGTGCCAGCAGTTACGGCACAGGCCACTCCTACGAGCAGTACTTC CASSYGTGHSYEQYF
TRBD2 15 - TRBJ2-1 TRBV6-6 TGTGCCAGCAGGCTAGCGGGATCCCTATACAATGAGCAGTTCTTC CASRLAGSLYNEQFF
- 15 - TRBJ2-1 TRBV6-2/TRBV6-3 TGTGCCAGCAGTTACCAGGCTATACCCTACAATGAGCAGTTCTTC CASSYQAIPYNEQFF
- 12 - TRBJ2-7 TRBV5-1 TGCGCCAGCACCGGCCAGGCCTACGAGCAGTACTTC CASTGQAYEQYF
- 17 few TRBJ2-4 TRBV15 TGTGCCACCAGCAGAGACCTAAGCGGGTTAGCCAAAAACATTCAGTACTTC CATSRDLSGLAKNIQYF